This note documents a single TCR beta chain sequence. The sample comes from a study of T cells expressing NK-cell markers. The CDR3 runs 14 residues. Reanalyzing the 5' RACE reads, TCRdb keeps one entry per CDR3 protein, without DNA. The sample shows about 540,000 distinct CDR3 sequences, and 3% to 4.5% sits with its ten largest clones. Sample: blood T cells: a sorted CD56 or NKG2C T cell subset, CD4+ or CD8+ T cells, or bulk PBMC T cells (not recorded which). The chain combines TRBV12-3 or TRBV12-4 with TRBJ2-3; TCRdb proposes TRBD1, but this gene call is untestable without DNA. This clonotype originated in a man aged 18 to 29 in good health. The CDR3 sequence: CASSPGLGPDTQYF.